The 20 T cell receptor beta chains below were found in one sample sequenced in a study of beta chain features in type 1 diabetes. The antigens of these receptors remain unknown. General study points: TCRB CDR3 length was moderately but significantly reduced in all four CD4+ subsets of Type 1 diabetes patients.

Sequenced material consisted of expressed TCRB transcripts (all of the isolated RNA was reverse transcribed). Here immunoSEQ multiplex PCR was the method, and the copy in TCRdb shows in-frame clones only, minus some. The repertoire includes about 280,000 clones, approximately 15% of them detected once, and about 0.014% sits in the top ten. Sequencing was carried out using naive CD4+ T cells from blood. These TCRs come from a man aged 18 to 30 with type 1 diabetes.

V is TRBV7-9 and J is TRBJ2-2; D might be TRBD2 (6 bases). The V end was cut by 5 bases, the J end by 3 bases, with 16 bases between. The CDR3 covers 16 residues. Germline V gene sequence: CDR1 SEHNR, CDR2 FQNEAQ (reference sequence). As DNA, the CDR3 is TGTGCCAGCAGCCTCGGGGCAGGCGGGGACACCGGGGAGCTGTTTTTT. It encodes CASSLGAGGDTGELFF.

The chain uses TRBV25-1 and TRBJ2-5; 7 bases are a match to TRBD1. The CDR3 length is 15 residues. Trimming cost V 5 bases and J 1 base; bases outside gene matches: 7. CDR1 and CDR2 (germline): MGHDK, SYGVNS. This chain's CDR3 is CASSSLDRVQETQYF. CDR3 bases: TGTGCCAGCAGTTCCCTAGACAGGGTCCAAGAGACCCAGTACTTC.

This clone showed up just a few times. The chain recombines TRBV30 with TRBJ1-5, with D maybe TRBD1 (6 bases). Per the germline V gene, CDR1 is GTSNPN and CDR2 is SVGIG (reference sequence). Between the trimmed V and J ends, which lost 0 bases and 4 bases, there was a span of 10 bases. The CDR3 totals 14 residues. CDR3 nucleotide sequence: TGTGCCTGGAGTGTAGGACAGAGGAATCAGCCCCAGCATTTT. It is translated as CAWSVGQRNQPQHF.

The V gene is TRBV2, the J gene TRBJ2-2; maybe TRBD1 (6 bases). Germline V CDR1 and CDR2: SNHLY, FYNNEI. The CDR3 is made up of 17 amino acids. V was cut by 5 bases and J by 5 bases, with 21 bases left in between. Here the CDR3 DNA reads TGTGCCAGCAGTCCTCGGGACACTCGACAAGGAACCGGGGAGCTGTTTTTT. It translates to CASSPRDTRQGTGELFF. The variable domain in full, with the rest retrieved from reference TRBV2 and TRBJ2-2, is EPEVTQTPSHQVTQMGQEVILRCVPISNHLYFYWYRQILGQKVEFLVSFYNNEISEKSEIFDDQFSVERPDGSNFTLKIRSTKLEDSAMYFCASSPRDTRQGTGELFFGEGSRLTVL.

This clone was picked up a small number of times. This chain connects TRBV5-1 to TRBJ2-1; D remains ambiguous. Germline-derived CDR1 and CDR2 are SGHRS and YFSETQ. CDR3 length equals 14 residues. The V and J ends lost 2 bases and 3 bases respectively, with 9 bases between them. This CDR3 reads CASSLVSVYNEQFF. The CDR3 DNA reads as TGCGCCAGCAGCTTAGTAAGCGTCTACAATGAGCAGTTCTTC.

This chain connects TRBV7-8 to TRBJ2-7; D is perhaps TRBD2 (6 bases). The CDR3 totals 16 residues. Germline V gene lookup returns CDR1 SGHVS and CDR2 FQNEAQ. Trimming removed 1 base at V and 1 base at J, with 14 bases between. CDR3 DNA sequence: TGTGCCAGCAGCTTAGTTCTGGGGCGGGGATCCTACGAGCAGTACTTC. This encodes CASSLVLGRGSYEQYF.

This clone was counted only a few times. The CDR3 region is CASSRLSSGANVLTF. The CDR3 nucleotides are TGTGCCAGCAGTCGACTGAGCTCTGGGGCCAACGTCCTGACTTTC. J is TRBJ2-6 and V is TRBV6-5; D is uncertain. Per the germline V gene, CDR1 is MNHEY and CDR2 is SVGAGI. This CDR3 has 15 residues. The ends were cut back, 5 bases at V and 0 bases at J, with 8 bases in the middle.

This CDR3 reads CASSRRTGGSYEQYF. In DNA, the CDR3 is TGTGCCAGCAGTCGACGAACAGGGGGATCTTACGAGCAGTACTTC. The chain combines TRBV7-2 with TRBJ2-7; 8 bases agree with TRBD1. Trimming at V came to 6 bases and at J to 4 bases, leaving 11 bases not matched to a gene. This CDR3 is 15 amino acids long. Germline V lookup: CDR1 SGHTA, CDR2 FQGNSA.

V and J are TRBV19 and TRBJ1-1, with D possibly matching TRBD1 (5 bases). V lost 10 bases and J lost 0, with 12 bases in between. The CDR3 consists of 13 residues. The V gene's germline CDR1 is LNHDA and CDR2 SQIVND (reference sequence). CDR3 loop: CAIARALNTEAFF. In DNA, the CDR3 is TGTGCCATCGCCAGGGCTCTGAACACTGAAGCTTTCTTT.

In its sample, this clone was seen a few times. This chain connects TRBV5-6 to TRBJ2-7; 7 bases match TRBD1. Per germline, CDR1 SGHDT and CDR2 YYEEEE. The CDR3 sequence is 14 residues long. The V gene end was trimmed by 6 bases and the J gene end by 2 bases; junction bases not matched to a gene: 8. CDR3 coding DNA: TGTGCCAGCACCGGACGACAGGGCGCCTACGAGCAGTACTTC. It specifies CASTGRQGAYEQYF.

The chain uses TRBV14 and TRBJ2-5, with D unclear. The germline CDR1 and CDR2 sequences are SGHDN and FVKESK. This CDR3 is built from 13 residues. Trimming left V 3 bases short and J 5 bases short, with 10 bases between. The CDR3 is CASSHSNFETQYF. The DNA for the CDR3 is TGTGCCAGCAGCCATTCTAATTTTGAGACCCAGTACTTC.

The chain combines TRBV5-1 with TRBJ2-3, with 10 bases fitting TRBD1. CDR3 length: 15 amino acids. The J segment lost 5 bases and the V segment lost 6 bases, leaving 9 bases of the junction unmatched. Germline CDR1 reads SGHRS; CDR2 reads YFSETQ. CDR3 coding DNA: TGCGCCAGCACCAATGGGGACAGGGGACAAGATACGCAGTATTTT. Translated: CASTNGDRGQDTQYF. The whole variable domain, filled in from reference TRBV5-1 and TRBJ2-3, reads KAGVTQTPRYLIKTRGQQVTLSCSPISGHRSVSWYQQTPGQGLQFLFEYFSETQRNKGNFPGRFSGRQFSNSRSEMNVSTLELGDSALYLCASTNGDRGQDTQYFGPGTRLTVL.

This clone was observed a few times. The rearrangement joins TRBV19 to TRBJ1-2; D call uncertain. The V gene lost 4 bases and the J gene lost 1 base, with 10 bases spanning the gap. The CDR3 has 14 amino acids. The germline V gene encodes CDR1 LNHDA and CDR2 SQIVND (reference sequence). CDR3 sequence: CASSRDRDNYGYTF. CDR3 bases: TGTGCCAGTAGTAGAGATCGGGATAACTATGGCTACACCTTC.

The chain is built from TRBV28 and TRBJ2-7, with a tentative D call TRBD2 (5 bases). There are 13 residues in the CDR3. The V end lost 1 base, the J end lost 7 bases, and 11 bases lay between the germline ends. Germline CDR1 and CDR2: MDHEN and SYDVKM. CDR3 coding DNA: TGTGCCAGCAGTTTATCGGGGTCGGGGGAGCAGTACTTC. It is translated as CASSLSGSGEQYF.

This clone has a handful of counts. The chain has TRBV6-6 and TRBJ2-7; TRBD1 aligns across 7 bases. Per germline, CDR1 MNHNY and CDR2 SVGAGI (reference sequence). The CDR3 consists of 14 residues. V lost 4 bases and J lost 4; bases outside the gene matches: 7. For the CDR3, the DNA is TGTGCCAGCAGTTCCAGGGGGAAACAATACGAGCAGTACTTC. Protein product: CASSSRGKQYEQYF.

This clone was seen a few times. The chain has TRBV11-1 and TRBJ1-2, with 11 bases fitting TRBD1. This CDR3 has 14 residues. The germline V gene has CDR1 SGHAT and CDR2 FQDESV (reference sequence). J lost 6 bases, V lost 5 bases, and 5 bases had no gene match. As DNA, the CDR3 is TGTGCCAGCAGCCCCAGGACAGGGGGCGATGGCTACACCTTC. It codes for CASSPRTGGDGYTF.

This chain uses TRBV28 with TRBJ2-7; 9 bases map to TRBD2. Germline V gene lookup returns CDR1 MDHEN and CDR2 SYDVKM. CDR3 size: 14 residues. V trimming: 2 bases; J trimming: 3 bases; junction bases outside the gene matches: 2. For the CDR3, the DNA is TGTGCCAGCAGTTTAGGCGGGAGGGTCTACGAGCAGTACTTC. This gives the protein CASSLGGRVYEQYF.

The chain is built from TRBV19 and TRBJ2-5; possible D gene TRBD1, 6 bases. The CDR3 has 13 residues. Per germline, CDR1 LNHDA and CDR2 SQIVND (reference sequence). Between the trimmed V and J ends, which lost 3 bases and 7 bases, there was a span of 12 bases. The CDR3 reads CASSISGDGTQYF. The CDR3 DNA follows: TGTGCCAGTAGTATTTCAGGGGACGGGACCCAGTACTTC.

The chain carries TRBV19 and TRBJ2-1; unclear D gene. Germline values: CDR1 LNHDA, CDR2 SQIVND (reference sequence). Trimming removed 5 bases at V and 1 base at J, with 9 bases between. CDR3 size: 14 residues. The CDR3 region has the DNA TGTGCCAGTAGTGTGACAAGGTCCTACAATGAGCAGTTCTTC. Translation: CASSVTRSYNEQFF.

A few counts support this clone. The V gene is TRBV28, the J gene TRBJ2-7; TRBD1 agrees at 8 bases. The CDR3 totals 15 residues. The germline V gene has CDR1 MDHEN and CDR2 SYDVKM. The V gene end was trimmed by 7 bases and the J gene end by 5 bases; junction bases not matched to a gene: 13. The CDR3 DNA sequence: TGTGCCAGCACCCGCCAGGACAGGGTCAAGAACGAGCAGTACTTC. Translated: CASTRQDRVKNEQYF.